This T cell receptor beta chain was sequenced during a study of shared clonotypes between healthy human individuals. General study points: There were few donors, and this limited the genetic and exposure-history diversity represented. Researchers sampled blood only, noting tissue repertoires likely differ.

Sequencing used immunoSEQ multiplex PCR; TCRdb keeps in-frame clones, though not all of them. Among millions of clones listed, about 94% were seen once. It was CD45RO-negative cells, positively selected for CCR7, that made up naive CD8 cells, with terminally differentiated effector memory CD45RA+ cells excluded. Notes on this clone: Its specificity is not known.

Sequencing used naive CD8+ T cells sorted from blood. The source of this sequence is a man aged 18 to 29 in good health.

The CDR3 nucleotides are TGTGCCAGCAGCTTTGATAGCGGCTACAATGAGCAGTTCTTC. Its protein is CASSFDSGYNEQFF. The chain couples TRBV5-6 to TRBJ2-1, with a possible D match to TRBD2 (6 bases). Germline assignment: CDR1 SGHDT and CDR2 YYEEEE. Deletions cut 2 bases from V and 3 bases from J, with 9 bases between. The CDR3 runs to 14 residues.